This passage covers 5 T cell receptor beta chains from one sample sequenced in a study of blood T cells in healthy people across ages (dated by TCRdb to about 2015). Receptors were amplified or captured by 5' RACE. TCRdb lists the instrument as Illumina HiSeq 2500. A second PCR of roughly 6 to 12 cycles was run with a J-beta primer mix and a sample-barcoded 5' primer. TCRdb reprocessed the public reads (quality trimming at Q25 with fastp, clone calling with MiXCR) and kept in-frame beta chains. Each record represents a unique CDR3 protein, reported with the most common genes and DNA among its rows. Counted in this sample were 750,000 to 950,000 distinct CDR3 sequences; 20% to 30% of them appeared once. The ten largest make up roughly 3.1% of the sample. These records were also assigned to another study, of T cells of mothers and their children.

Sample: blood. All receptors come from a boy between 5 and 17 years old in good health.

There are a few counts of this clonotype. The chain combines TRBV27 with TRBJ1-5, with D tentatively TRBD1 (5 bases). The germline V gene encodes CDR1 MNHEY and CDR2 SMNVEV (reference sequence). V lost 6 bases and J 0 bases, leaving 9 bases between the germline ends. The CDR3 sequence is 14 residues long. The CDR3 DNA reads as TGTGCCAGCAGAAAGGGGAATAGCAATCAGCCCCAGCATTTT. It codes for CASRKGNSNQPQHF.

This clonotype has a count of ten or more. The chain joins TRBV29-1 to TRBJ2-7; a possible D gene is TRBD1 (6 bases). Germline V gene data show CDR1 as SQVTM and CDR2 as ANQGSEA. There are 11 residues in the CDR3. V dropped 4 bases and J dropped 3 bases, with 7 bases sitting between them. The CDR3 region has the DNA TGCAGCGTTGGGACAGACTACGAGCAGTACTTC. Its protein is CSVGTDYEQYF.

The gene calls are TRBV28 and TRBJ2-3; possibly TRBD1 or TRBD2 for D (6 bases each). The germline gives CDR1 MDHEN, CDR2 SYDVKM. With 5 bases removed from V and 1 base from J, the gap between germline ends came to 16 bases. The CDR3 contains 16 residues. CDR3 in amino acids: CASSLLGGLGTDTQYF. CDR3 bases: TGTGCCAGCAGTCTTCTTGGGGGGCTCGGCACAGATACGCAGTATTTT.

The CDR3 sequence: CASSGGEGGDNEQFF. The CDR3 nucleotides read TGTGCCAGCAGCGGAGGAGAAGGAGGTGACAATGAGCAGTTCTTC. The chain joins TRBV7-9 to TRBJ2-1, with D tentatively TRBD2 (5 bases). The CDR3 has 15 amino acids. Germline lookup yields CDR1 SEHNR and CDR2 FQNEAQ (reference sequence). V shed 5 bases and J shed 5 bases, with 16 bases lying between them.

The CDR3 region is CASSYSRGSQSIQYF. CDR3 bases: TGTGCCAGCAGTTACTCGCGCGGCTCCCAAAGCATTCAGTACTTC. The chain couples TRBV6-6 to TRBJ2-4; D is undetermined. Germline CDR1 and CDR2: MNHNY and SVGAGI (reference sequence). The CDR3 contains 15 residues. Between the trimmed V and J ends, which lost 0 bases and 9 bases, there was a span of 15 bases.